This entry lists 3 T cell receptor beta chains sequenced from one sample in a study of cytotoxic CD8 clonotypes in ibrutinib-treated CLL. The data were produced by immunoSEQ multiplex PCR, yet TCRdb's version contains in-frame clones alone and is incomplete. The repertoire holds 300,000 to 400,000 clones, under 70% seen once, with about 5.9% in the top ten. Sample: PBMCs, taken after 36 months of ibrutinib treatment. These receptors all come from a human donor with chronic lymphocytic leukemia.

The V and J genes are TRBV11-3 and TRBJ2-5; TRBD2 is a possible D gene (5 bases). The germline CDR1 and CDR2 sequences are SGHNT and YENEEA. The V end lost 4 bases, the J end lost 4 bases, and 7 bases lay between the germline ends. The length of the CDR3 is 12 residues. The CDR3 loop reads CASSSGVETQYF. The DNA of the CDR3 is TGTGCCAGCAGCTCCGGGGTAGAGACCCAGTACTTC.

The CDR3 DNA reads as TGCGCCAGCAGCCTTGGACAGGGGGCGCGGGACACTGAAGCTTTCTTT. As protein: CASSLGQGARDTEAFF. The gene calls are TRBV4-1 and TRBJ1-1; 11 positions match TRBD1. Germline CDR1 is MGHRA and CDR2 is YSYEKL. The CDR3 totals 16 residues. The J segment lost 3 bases and the V segment lost 4 bases, leaving 7 bases of the junction unmatched.

The rearrangement links TRBV18 to TRBJ2-3; 7 positions agree with TRBD2. Unmatched junction bases numbered 5, after V lost 5 bases and J lost 0 bases. Germline CDR1 reads KGHSH; CDR2 reads LQKENI. This CDR3 contains 15 residues. The CDR3 nucleotides read TGTGCCAGCTCAGCCGGGACTACTAGCACAGATACGCAGTATTTT. Translation: CASSAGTTSTDTQYF.